The 5 T cell receptor beta chains presented below share a single source sample, sequenced in a study of blood T cell repertoires in COVID-19. Libraries were prepared by immunoSEQ multiplex PCR; TCRdb keeps only in-frame clonotypes and omits some of them. Of fewer than 200,000 clones listed, roughly 85% are singletons. The sequencing sample was made of peripheral blood. Every receptor here comes from a woman in her sixties with acute or convalescent COVID-19.

V is TRBV3-1 (or the pseudogene TRBV3-2) and J is TRBJ2-7, with TRBD1 as a possible D gene (7 bases). CDR3 length: 17 amino acids. Looked up from germline, CDR1 is LGHDT and CDR2 is YNNKEL (reference sequence). V lost 0 bases to trimming and J lost 0 bases, with 15 bases between them. CDR3 loop: CASSQDSGGTASYEQYF. The CDR3 bases are TGTGCCAGCAGCCAAGATTCAGGGGGGACCGCCTCCTACGAGCAGTACTTC.

V and J are TRBV6-5 and TRBJ2-7; a possible D gene is TRBD2 (5 bases). The germline V gene has CDR1 MNHEY and CDR2 SVGAGI. The V end was cut by 8 bases, the J end by 3 bases, with 17 bases between. CDR3 length: 14 amino acids. In DNA form, the CDR3 reads TGTGCCAGCCGCCTCTCGGACTCTTTCTACGAGCAGTACTTC. This codes for CASRLSDSFYEQYF.

V is TRBV28 and J is TRBJ1-1; no clear D gene. Germline-derived CDR1 and CDR2 are MDHEN and SYDVKM. The CDR3 runs 15 residues. Trimming took 5 bases from V and 1 from J, leaving 14 bases between them. DNA of the CDR3: TGTGCCAGCAGTCCCCTGAGGGTGGGGAACACTGAAGCTTTCTTT. Translating it yields CASSPLRVGNTEAFF.

The genes are TRBV18 and TRBJ2-6; 8 bases map to TRBD2. The V and J ends lost 2 bases and 0 bases, in that order; junction bases with no gene match: 9. Germline assignment: CDR1 KGHSH and CDR2 LQKENI. The CDR3 extends over 19 amino acids. The CDR3 region has the DNA TGTGCCAGCTCACCAACCTACCTAGCGGGTTCCTCTGGGGCCAACGTCCTGACTTTC. Its translation is CASSPTYLAGSSGANVLTF.

The chain recombines TRBV19 with TRBJ1-1, with 7 bases fitting TRBD1. Trimming cost V 6 bases and J 6 bases; bases outside gene matches: 4. CDR1 and CDR2 from the germline V gene are LNHDA and SQIVND (reference sequence). This CDR3 is built from 12 residues. CDR3 protein: CASRTGRPEAFF. CDR3 nucleotides: TGTGCCAGTAGGACAGGGCGGCCTGAAGCTTTCTTT.